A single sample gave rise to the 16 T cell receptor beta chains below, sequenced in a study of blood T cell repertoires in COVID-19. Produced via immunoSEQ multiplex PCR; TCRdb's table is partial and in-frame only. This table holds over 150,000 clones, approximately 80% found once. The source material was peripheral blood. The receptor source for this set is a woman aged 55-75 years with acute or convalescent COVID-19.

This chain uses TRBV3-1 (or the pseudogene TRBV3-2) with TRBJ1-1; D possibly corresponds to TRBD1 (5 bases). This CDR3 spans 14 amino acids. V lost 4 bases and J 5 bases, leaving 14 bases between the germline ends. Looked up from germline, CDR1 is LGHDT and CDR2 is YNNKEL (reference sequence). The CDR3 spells CASSLFGGGTEAFF. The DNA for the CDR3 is TGTGCCAGCAGCCTCTTCGGGGGAGGGACTGAAGCTTTCTTT.

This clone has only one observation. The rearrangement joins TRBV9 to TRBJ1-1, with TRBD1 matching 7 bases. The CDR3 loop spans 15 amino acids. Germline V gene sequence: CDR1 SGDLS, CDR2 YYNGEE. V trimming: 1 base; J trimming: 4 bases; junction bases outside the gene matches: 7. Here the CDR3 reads CASSVNTQGGTEAFF. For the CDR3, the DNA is TGTGCCAGCAGCGTAAACACGCAGGGGGGCACTGAAGCTTTCTTT.

The CDR3 is CASSGGSNTGELFF. In nucleotides, the CDR3 is TGTGCCAGTAGTGGGGGGAGCAACACCGGGGAGCTGTTTTTT. The chain links TRBV19 to TRBJ2-2, with D maybe TRBD2 (6 bases). The CDR3 spans 14 residues. The germline V gene has CDR1 LNHDA and CDR2 SQIVND (reference sequence). Deletions cut 5 bases from V and 2 bases from J, with 9 bases between.

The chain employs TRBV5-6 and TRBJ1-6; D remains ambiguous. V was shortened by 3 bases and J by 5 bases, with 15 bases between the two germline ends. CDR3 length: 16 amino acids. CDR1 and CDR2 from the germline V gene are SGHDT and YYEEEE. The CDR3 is CASSSWAQYHNSPLHF. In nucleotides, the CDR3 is TGTGCCAGCAGCTCCTGGGCCCAATATCATAATTCACCCCTCCACTTT.

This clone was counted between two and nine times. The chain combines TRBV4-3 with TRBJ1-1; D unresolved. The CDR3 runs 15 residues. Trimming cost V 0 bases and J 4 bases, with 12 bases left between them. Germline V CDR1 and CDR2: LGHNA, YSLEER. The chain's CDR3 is CASSQDDGVGTEAFF. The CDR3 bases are TGCGCCAGCAGCCAAGATGACGGGGTCGGCACTGAAGCTTTCTTT.

CDR3 in amino acids: CASSLAGQGATEAFF. CDR3 coding DNA: TGTGCCAGCAGCTTAGCGGGACAGGGGGCGACTGAAGCTTTCTTT. The chain joins TRBV7-2 to TRBJ1-1; TRBD1 matches 12 bases. Germline V gives CDR1 SGHTA, CDR2 FQGNSA. The CDR3 length is 15 residues. V shed 0 bases, J shed 5 bases, and the junction held 1 base outside the gene matches.

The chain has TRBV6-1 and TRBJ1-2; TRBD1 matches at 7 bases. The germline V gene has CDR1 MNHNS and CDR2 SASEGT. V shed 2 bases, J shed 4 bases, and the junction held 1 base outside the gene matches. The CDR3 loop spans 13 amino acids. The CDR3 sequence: CASSEQGVYGYTF. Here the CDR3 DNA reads TGTGCCAGCAGTGAACAGGGGGTCTATGGCTACACCTTC.

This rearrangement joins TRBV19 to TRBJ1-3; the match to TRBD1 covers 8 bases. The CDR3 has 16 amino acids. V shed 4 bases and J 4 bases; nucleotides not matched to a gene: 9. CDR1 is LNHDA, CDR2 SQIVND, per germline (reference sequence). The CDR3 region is CASSTQTGEYGNTIYF. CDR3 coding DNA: TGTGCCAGTAGTACCCAGACAGGGGAGTACGGAAACACCATATATTTT.

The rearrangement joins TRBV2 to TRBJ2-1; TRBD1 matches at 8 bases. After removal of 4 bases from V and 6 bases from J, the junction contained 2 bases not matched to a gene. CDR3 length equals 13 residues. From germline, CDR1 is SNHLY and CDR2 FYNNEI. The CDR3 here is CASSGQGTNEQFF. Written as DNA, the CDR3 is TGTGCCAGCAGTGGACAGGGGACCAATGAGCAGTTCTTC.

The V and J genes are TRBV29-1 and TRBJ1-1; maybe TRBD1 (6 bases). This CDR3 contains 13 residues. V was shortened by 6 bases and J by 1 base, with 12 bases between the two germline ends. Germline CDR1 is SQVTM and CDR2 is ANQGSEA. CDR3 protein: CSVEGTKNTEAFF. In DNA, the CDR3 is TGCAGCGTCGAGGGGACAAAGAACACTGAAGCTTTCTTT.

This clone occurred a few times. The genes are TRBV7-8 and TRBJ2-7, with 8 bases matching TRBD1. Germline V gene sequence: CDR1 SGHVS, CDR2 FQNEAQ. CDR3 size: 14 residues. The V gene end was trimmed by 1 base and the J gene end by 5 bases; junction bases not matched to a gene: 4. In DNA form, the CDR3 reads TGTGCCAGCAGCTTAGGGACAGGGAGGAACGAGCAGTACTTC. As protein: CASSLGTGRNEQYF.

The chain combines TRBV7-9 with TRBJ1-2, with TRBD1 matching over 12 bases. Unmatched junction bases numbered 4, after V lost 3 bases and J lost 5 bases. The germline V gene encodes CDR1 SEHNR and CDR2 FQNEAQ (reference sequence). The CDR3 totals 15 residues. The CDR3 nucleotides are TGTGCCAGCAGCTTCGGGACAGGGGGCGGATATGGCTACACCTTC. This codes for CASSFGTGGGYGYTF.

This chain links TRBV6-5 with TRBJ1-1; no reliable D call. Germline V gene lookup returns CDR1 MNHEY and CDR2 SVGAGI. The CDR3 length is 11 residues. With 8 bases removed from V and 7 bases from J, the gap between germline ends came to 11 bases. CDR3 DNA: TGTGCCAGCCGTCTCTTAAATGAAGCTTTCTTT. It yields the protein CASRLLNEAFF.

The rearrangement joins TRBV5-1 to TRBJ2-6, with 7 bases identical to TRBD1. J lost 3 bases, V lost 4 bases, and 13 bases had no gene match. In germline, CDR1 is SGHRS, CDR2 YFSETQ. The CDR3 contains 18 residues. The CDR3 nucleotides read TGCGCCAGCAGCGCCCCGACAGGGTCTTTCTTTGGGGCCAACGTCCTGACTTTC. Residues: CASSAPTGSFFGANVLTF.

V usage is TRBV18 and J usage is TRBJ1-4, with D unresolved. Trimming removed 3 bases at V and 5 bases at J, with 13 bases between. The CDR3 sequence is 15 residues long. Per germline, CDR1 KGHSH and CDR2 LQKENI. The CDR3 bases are TGTGCCAGCTCACCTACGAGGTCGGGAAATGAAAAACTGTTTTTT. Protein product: CASSPTRSGNEKLFF.

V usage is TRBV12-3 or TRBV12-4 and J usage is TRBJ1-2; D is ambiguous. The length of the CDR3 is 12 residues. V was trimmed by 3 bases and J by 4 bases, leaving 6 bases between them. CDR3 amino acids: CASSFQSYGYTF. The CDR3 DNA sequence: TGTGCCAGCAGTTTTCAGTCCTATGGCTACACCTTC.